This T cell receptor beta chain was sequenced during a study of cytomegalovirus exposure and HLA in healthy donors. Amplification used 60 Vbeta primers and 13 Jbeta primers. The assay was immunoSEQ multiplex PCR, and TCRdb's table has in-frame clones only and misses some. There are under 150,000 clones in the sample; approximately 84% occur only once, and around 1.5% lies in the top ten. The TCR originated in a woman younger than 35 in good health and CMV-seronegative. The sample comprised PBMCs.

The chain's CDR3 is CASSLSPLEQYF. The CDR3, as DNA: TGTGCCAGCAGCTTATCCCCTCTCGAGCAGTACTTC. This chain links TRBV7-2 with TRBJ2-7, with D unclear. The CDR3 loop spans 12 amino acids. Deletions cut 2 bases from V and 6 bases from J, with 8 bases between. Germline-derived CDR1 and CDR2 are SGHTA and FQGNSA.